Presented here are 3 T cell receptor beta chains from one specimen sequenced in a study of T-cell reconstitution after alpha-beta-depleted transplantation in children. As it was prepared, the TCRbeta library received unique molecular identifiers. TCRdb used MiXCR to reprocess the PCR reads, holding one entry per CDR3 protein. The data show around 600,000 distinct CDR3 sequences, roughly 23% seen once. The specimen was PBMCs, mostly from graft donor cells, collected 360 days after TCRalphabeta/CD19-depleted stem cell transplant. Receptors were obtained from a boy under two years old who had a stem cell transplant for acute myeloid leukemia, so the T cells may come from the graft donor.

V usage is TRBV18 and J usage is TRBJ2-2, with D unresolved. In germline, CDR1 is KGHSH, CDR2 LQKENI. The germline V and J ends were trimmed by 2 bases and 1 base, with 8 bases remaining between them. The CDR3 is 15 residues long. The CDR3 spells CASSPSYLNTGELFF. The CDR3, as DNA: TGTGCCAGCTCACCATCTTACTTGAACACCGGGGAGCTGTTTTTT.

The CDR3 loop is CSANDGGGTDTQYF. The CDR3 DNA reads as TGCAGTGCTAACGACGGGGGGGGTACAGATACGCAGTATTTT. The rearrangement uses TRBV20-1 and TRBJ2-3, with TRBD2 matching over 8 bases. V dropped 4 bases and J dropped 3; count of bases not matched to a gene: 6. The CDR3 is 14 amino acids. Germline V gene data show CDR1 as DFQATT and CDR2 as SNEGSKA (reference sequence).

The rearrangement joins TRBV5-5 to TRBJ1-4; TRBD1 matches at 7 bases. In germline, CDR1 is SGHKS, CDR2 YYEKEE (reference sequence). V gave up 1 base and J gave up 8 bases; unmatched junction bases: 5. The CDR3 is made up of 14 amino acids. The CDR3 spells CASSLLGTAEKLFF. Written as DNA, the CDR3 is TGTGCCAGCAGCTTGCTCGGGACAGCCGAAAAACTGTTTTTT.